This TCR beta chain was captured by sequencing in a study of identical twins. This clonotype has only a few counts. Each CDR3 protein gets one entry after TCRdb re-called the 5' RACE reads with MiXCR. The sample comprises some 230,000 distinct CDR3 sequences, approximately 7.1% of which are singletons, and roughly 14% rests with the top ten. The V end was cut by 1 base, the J end by 3 bases, with 10 bases between. Per the germline V gene, CDR1 is MGHRA and CDR2 is YSYEKL. The CDR3 is 15 residues long. The data also belong to a second study, concerning T cells expressing NK-cell markers. Per that study: The CD3+CD56-NKG2C+ fraction of several donors was also led by these clonotypes.

The sequence was obtained from a young woman in good health. The J gene is TRBJ2-1, the V gene TRBV4-1; no definite D call. Sequenced input: CD8+ T cells sorted from blood. The CDR3 DNA sequence: TGCGCCAGCAGCCAAGCCAAAGGACGCTACAATGAGCAGTTCTTC. Protein: CASSQAKGRYNEQFF.